This T cell receptor (beta chain) was found in a study of blood T cell repertoires in COVID-19. Using immunoSEQ multiplex PCR, the repertoire was profiled, and TCRdb retains in-frame clones only, with some absent. The sample has nearly 70,000 clones; 87% are singletons. The TCR comes from a woman aged 45-60 years with COVID-19, enrolled during active disease. Sequenced: peripheral blood.

For the CDR3, the DNA is TGTGCCAGCACCCCAAGGAGTCCCGGGAACTATGGCTACACCTTC. It translates to CASTPRSPGNYGYTF. This chain joins TRBV25-1 and TRBJ1-2; unclear D gene. The length of the CDR3 is 15 residues. Trimming took 7 bases from V and 2 from J, leaving 17 bases between them. Germline CDR1 reads MGHDK; CDR2 reads SYGVNS.